What follows are 14 T cell receptor beta chains derived from one specimen sequenced in a study of vaccination effects on CD4 cells after COVID-19. Some clones are missing from TCRdb's copy, which holds only in-frame ones; the method was immunoSEQ multiplex PCR. The data hold roughly 59,000 clones, with approximately 78% observed a single time. Before any sequencing was done, the ViraFEST assay used viral peptide pools to expand antigen-specific CD4+ T cells. Following an approximately eleven-day culture, CD4+ T cells were purified. All participants had two doses of either the BNT162b2 or mRNA-1273 vaccine. These receptors are not linked to any known antigen. Sequencing was performed on CD4+ T cells from PBMCs cultured with HCoV-OC43 spike peptides, taken after COVID-19 vaccination. Subset of the sample: HCoV-OC43 spike overlapping peptide pool stimulation. Every receptor here comes from a human donor who received a COVID-19 vaccine.

The chain carries TRBV30 and TRBJ2-3; 7 bases agree with TRBD2. Germline-derived CDR1 and CDR2 are GTSNPN and SVGIG (reference sequence). J gave up 1 base and V 3 bases, and 13 bases lay outside the gene matches. The CDR3 runs to 17 residues. The chain's CDR3 is CAWSGLAADLGTDTQYF. CDR3 DNA sequence: TGTGCCTGGAGCGGTCTAGCGGCTGACTTGGGCACAGATACGCAGTATTTT.

The rearrangement joins TRBV7-2 to TRBJ1-2; D is perhaps TRBD1 (6 bases). Germline V lookup: CDR1 SGHTA, CDR2 FQGNSA. Deletions cut 1 base from V and 0 bases from J, with 6 bases between. The CDR3 is 14 amino acids. The CDR3 DNA sequence: TGTGCCAGCAGCTTAGGGACAGCTAACTATGGCTACACCTTC. As protein: CASSLGTANYGYTF.

The chain links TRBV24-1 to TRBJ1-3; 8 bases match TRBD1. This CDR3 comprises 12 residues. J gave up 9 bases and V 5 bases, and 2 bases lay outside the gene matches. The germline V gene has CDR1 KGHDR and CDR2 SFDVKD. The CDR3 loop reads CATSGTGGTIYF. In nucleotides, the CDR3 is TGTGCCACCAGTGGAACAGGGGGCACCATATATTTT.

The chain recombines TRBV2 with TRBJ1-2, with 7 bases fitting TRBD1. Trimming took 2 bases from V and 2 from J; bases not matched to a gene: 2. The CDR3 is 14 amino acids. Germline V gene lookup returns CDR1 SNHLY and CDR2 FYNNEI. The chain's CDR3 is CASSEQGGNYGYTF. Written as DNA, the CDR3 is TGTGCCAGCAGTGAACAGGGGGGAAACTATGGCTACACCTTC.

The chain recombines TRBV12-5 with TRBJ1-1; TRBD1 is a possible D gene (6 bases). The germline V gene encodes CDR1 LGHNT and CDR2 FRNRAP. Trimming removed 5 bases at V and 8 bases at J, with 18 bases between. CDR3 length equals 14 residues. CDR3 coding DNA: TGTGCTAGTGGTCAGGGGACGACGGGAGGAGAAGCTTTCTTT. Its translation: CASGQGTTGGEAFF.

The CDR3 loop reads CASSLRRGLYNEQFF. In DNA form, the CDR3 reads TGTGCCAGCAGCTTACGACGGGGGCTGTACAATGAGCAGTTCTTC. The gene calls are TRBV7-3 and TRBJ2-1, with D perhaps being TRBD1 or TRBD2 (6 bases each). CDR3 length equals 15 residues. Trimming took 2 bases from V and 4 from J, leaving 12 bases between them. Germline V gene lookup returns CDR1 SGHTA and CDR2 FQGTGA.

The chain carries TRBV18 and TRBJ2-2, with 7 bases matching TRBD2. V shed 2 bases, J shed 4 bases, and the junction held 7 bases outside the gene matches. Germline V gives CDR1 KGHSH, CDR2 LQKENI. This CDR3 is 16 amino acids long. The CDR3 is CASSPTTSPITGELFF. As DNA, the CDR3 is TGTGCCAGCTCACCAACGACTAGCCCTATCACCGGGGAGCTGTTTTTT.

V usage is TRBV4-3 and J usage is TRBJ2-5; D perhaps matches TRBD1 (6 bases). CDR3 length: 14 amino acids. Trimming cost V 3 bases and J 2 bases, with 10 bases left between them. Germline V CDR1 and CDR2: LGHNA, YSLEER. The CDR3 DNA sequence: TGCGCCAGCAGCCAGGTTACAGGGCAAGAGACCCAGTACTTC. It codes for CASSQVTGQETQYF.

The gene calls are TRBV21-1 and TRBJ2-7; the table's D call TRBD1 went unverified against the DNA. TRBV21-1 is noted as a pseudogene. The CDR3 has 13 residues. CDR3 in amino acids: CASSDQGCYEQYV. CDR3 nucleotides: TGTGCCAGCAGCGACCAGGGTTGCTACGAGCAGTACGTC.

The J gene is TRBJ1-1, the V gene TRBV14; D gene unclear. The CDR3 loop spans 16 amino acids. The V end was cut by 0 bases, the J end by 4 bases, with 15 bases between. Germline CDR1 reads SGHDN; CDR2 reads FVKESK. This CDR3 is CASSQEPFPSGTEAFF. Here the CDR3 DNA reads TGTGCCAGCAGCCAAGAACCCTTTCCTTCGGGCACTGAAGCTTTCTTT.

Regarding this clone: One junction end does not reproduce the germline sequence, and a read error may be involved. The chain combines TRBV2 with TRBJ1-6; TRBD1 might be the D (5 bases). The CDR3 runs 14 residues. Germline V gives CDR1 SNHLY, CDR2 FYNNEI. The DNA of the CDR3 is TGTGCCAGCAGTGCCCCCAGGGATAATGCACCCCTCCACTTT. Translated: CASSAPRDNAPLHF.

The V gene is TRBV5-1, the J gene TRBJ2-2; possibly TRBD1 or TRBD2 for D (5 bases each). The CDR3 sequence is 12 residues long. Germline CDR1 reads SGHRS; CDR2 reads YFSETQ. Trimming removed 4 bases at V and 7 bases at J, with 8 bases between. CDR3 in DNA: TGCGCCAGCAGCGAGGGGTTCGGGGAGCTGTTTTTT. It is translated as CASSEGFGELFF.

The V call is TRBV5-1, the J call TRBJ1-5; D is ambiguous. The CDR3 loop spans 14 amino acids. V lost 0 bases and J 5 bases, leaving 9 bases between the germline ends. CDR1 SGHRS and CDR2 YFSETQ come from the germline V gene. CDR3 residues: CASSLAMGDQPQHF. The CDR3 coding sequence is TGCGCCAGCAGCTTGGCAATGGGCGATCAGCCCCAGCATTTT. The full variable domain, its missing parts supplied by reference TRBV5-1 and TRBJ1-5, is KAGVTQTPRYLIKTRGQQVTLSCSPISGHRSVSWYQQTPGQGLQFLFEYFSETQRNKGNFPGRFSGRQFSNSRSEMNVSTLELGDSALYLCASSLAMGDQPQHFGDGTRLSIL.

V and J are TRBV14 and TRBJ1-2; no clear D. The CDR3 extends over 13 amino acids. V was shortened by 2 bases and J by 4 bases, with 8 bases between the two germline ends. Looked up from germline, CDR1 is SGHDN and CDR2 is FVKESK. The DNA for the CDR3 is TGTGCCAGCAGCCAAACTCAGACCTATGGCTACACCTTC. It specifies CASSQTQTYGYTF.